Presented here are 9 T cell receptor beta chains from one specimen sequenced in a study of blood T cells in healthy people across ages (dated by TCRdb to 2014 to 2015). Libraries were constructed by 5' RACE. TCRdb names Illumina HiSeq 2500 as the instrument used. A second PCR of roughly 6 to 12 cycles was run with a J-beta primer mix and a sample-barcoded 5' primer. TCRdb ran its own pipeline on the public reads, namely fastp trimming at Q25 and MiXCR clone calling, and kept in-frame beta chains. When rows share a CDR3 protein, they turn into one entry using the most common DNA and genes. The table for this sample lists 2 million or so distinct CDR3 sequences; around 50% of them were counted only once. Approximately 2.1% of the sample comes from the top ten. Sequencing used blood. The receptors originated from a woman between 40 and 50 years old in good health.

The chain has TRBV10-2 and TRBJ2-4; 13 bases fit TRBD2. This CDR3 is 17 amino acids long. Germline values: CDR1 WSHSY, CDR2 SAAADI. V dropped 0 bases and J dropped 12; count of bases not matched to a gene: 11. The CDR3 DNA reads TGCGCCAGCAGTGAGTCGACTAGCGGGGGGACTCCGTTGACTCAGTACTTC. Encoded protein: CASSESTSGGTPLTQYF.

This sequence joins TRBV7-9 and TRBJ1-2; 8 nucleotides align to TRBD1. This CDR3 contains 17 residues. V dropped 4 bases and J dropped 4; count of bases not matched to a gene: 14. Germline V CDR1 and CDR2: SEHNR, FQNEAQ (reference sequence). As DNA, the CDR3 is TGTGCCAGCAGCTCTCGAGGACAGGGCGGAGGAGGCTATGGCTACACCTTC. Residues: CASSSRGQGGGGYGYTF.

The chain has TRBV6-5 and TRBJ2-7; the D is unclear. This CDR3 contains 18 residues. Trimming removed 9 bases from V and 7 bases from J, with 34 bases in between. Germline V gene data show CDR1 as MNHEY and CDR2 as SVGAGI. CDR3 sequence: CASSFLLSRGNSYNEQYF. CDR3 nucleotide sequence: TGTGCCAGTAGCTTCCTCCTTAGCCGCGGCAACTCCTATAATGAGCAGTACTTC.

The chain joins TRBV29-1 to TRBJ2-1; D could derive from TRBD1 or TRBD2 (5 bases each). The germline V gene encodes CDR1 SQVTM and CDR2 ANQGSEA. V was cut by 8 bases and J by 6 bases, with 17 bases left in between. This CDR3 spans 13 amino acids. CDR3 DNA: TGCAGCTACCGGGACCCCAAGGTCAATGAGCAGTTCTTC. Protein: CSYRDPKVNEQFF.

This clonotype was counted once. The chain links TRBV6-2 or TRBV6-3 to TRBJ2-5, with 8 bases fitting TRBD2. Per germline, CDR1 MNHEY and CDR2 SVGEGT. The CDR3 length is 14 residues. The J segment lost 5 bases and the V segment lost 5 bases, leaving 7 bases of the junction unmatched. CDR3 sequence reads: CASSDRTSLETQYF. The CDR3 nucleotides read TGTGCCAGCAGTGACCGGACTAGCTTGGAGACCCAGTACTTC.

V and J are TRBV6-6 and TRBJ2-5, with D perhaps TRBD1 or TRBD2 (5 bases each). CDR3 length equals 16 residues. V was pared by 6 bases and J by 2 bases, with 19 bases between. Germline lookup yields CDR1 MNHNY and CDR2 SVGAGI (reference sequence). The CDR3 here is CASRTGTGNGQETQYF. The CDR3 nucleotides read TGTGCCAGCAGAACCGGGACGGGGAACGGGCAAGAGACCCAGTACTTC.

The J gene is TRBJ2-7, the V gene TRBV10-3; the D gene is possibly TRBD1 (6 bases). The CDR3 length is 15 residues. Trimming left V 2 bases short and J 2 bases short, with 13 bases between. Germline CDR1 reads ENHRY; CDR2 reads SYGVKD. CDR3 DNA sequence: TGTGCCATCAGTGAGGATCTGGGGGCGGCCTACGAGCAGTACTTC. Translating gives CAISEDLGAAYEQYF.

The rearrangement joins TRBV5-1 to TRBJ2-2, with D tentatively TRBD1 or TRBD2 (5 bases each). The CDR3 runs 16 residues. Between the trimmed V and J ends, which lost 1 base and 0 bases, there was a span of 10 bases. Germline V gene data show CDR1 as SGHRS and CDR2 as YFSETQ. Written as DNA, the CDR3 is TGCGCCAGCAGCTTGCTAGGGACGCCGAACACCGGGGAGCTGTTTTTT. Its protein product is CASSLLGTPNTGELFF.

V and J are TRBV20-1 and TRBJ1-5, with 7 bases aligning to TRBD1. The germline CDR1 and CDR2 sequences are DFQATT and SNEGSKA (reference sequence). J gave up 5 bases and V 3 bases, and 7 bases lay outside the gene matches. The CDR3 is made up of 14 amino acids. CDR3 sequence: CSASRQGRDQPQHF. In DNA, the CDR3 is TGCAGTGCTAGTAGACAGGGTCGGGATCAGCCCCAGCATTTT.